These T cell receptor beta chains were read from a single sample in a study of cytomegalovirus exposure and HLA in healthy donors. Repertoires were generated with immunoSEQ multiplex PCR, while TCRdb's copy carries only in-frame clones and drops some. The table includes some 130,000 clones, roughly 82% detected once. Material for sequencing was PBMCs. Source of these receptors: a male donor in good health and CMV-seropositive. Each CDR3 is given with its conserved first and last residue. A D gene is named only where the DNA matches it firmly. Clone size is shown for a subset of rows, as once, few, many or a class of expanded clone.

v_gene	j_gene	d_gene	abundance	CDR3aa	CDR3nt
TRBV5-6	TRBJ2-7	TRBD2	NA	CASSLDASGPYEQYF	TGTGCCAGCAGCTTGGACGCTAGCGGGCCCTACGAGCAGTACTTC
TRBV15	TRBJ2-4	TRBD2	NA	CATSRGPSHAGGKNIQYF	TGTGCCACCAGCAGAGGACCGTCTCACGCGGGAGGCAAAAACATTCAGTACTTC
TRBV6-5	TRBJ1-2	TRBD1	NA	CASSPGTGDYGYTF	TGTGCCAGCAGTCCCGGGACAGGGGACTATGGCTACACCTTC
TRBV5-6	TRBJ2-7	NA	NA	CASSPGLLYEQYF	TGTGCCAGCAGCCCCGGACTGCTCTACGAGCAGTACTTC
TRBV9	TRBJ2-7	TRBD2	NA	CASSAGRSSGLYEQYF	TGTGCCAGCAGCGCCGGACGATCTAGCGGGCTATACGAGCAGTACTTC
TRBV27	TRBJ2-7	TRBD1	NA	CASSLQGSWYEQYF	TGTGCCAGCAGTCTACAGGGGAGTTGGTACGAGCAGTACTTC
TRBV13	TRBJ2-7	NA	NA	CASSSSLSPRRSQYF	TGTGCCAGCAGCTCCTCCCTGTCCCCGAGGAGATCGCAGTACTTC
TRBV10-3	TRBJ2-7	NA	NA	CAISVGQLEQYF	TGTGCCATCAGTGTTGGGCAATTAGAGCAGTACTTC
TRBV7-2	TRBJ2-2	NA	NA	CASSPGPQGNTGELFF	TGTGCCAGCAGCCCGGGGCCACAGGGGAACACCGGGGAGCTGTTTTTT
TRBV9	TRBJ2-1	TRBD2	NA	CASSLSGSSYNEQFF	TGTGCCAGCAGCCTTAGCGGGAGCTCCTACAATGAGCAGTTCTTC
TRBV19	TRBJ1-4	NA	NA	CASTQMGGRNEKLFF	TGTGCCAGTACACAAATGGGGGGACGTAATGAAAAACTGTTTTTT
TRBV2	TRBJ1-2	NA	NA	CASSEALGVIYGYTF	TGTGCCAGCAGTGAAGCGCTAGGGGTGATCTATGGCTACACCTTC
TRBV11-2	TRBJ1-6	NA	NA	CASSRGHGQRNSPLHF	TGTGCCAGCAGCCGAGGTCATGGACAGAGAAATTCACCCCTCCACTTT
TRBV5-4	TRBJ2-7	NA	NA	CASSLGSGVGTYEQYF	TGTGCCAGCAGCTTGGGGTCCGGGGTGGGAACCTACGAGCAGTACTTC
TRBV18	TRBJ2-2	NA	NA	CASSVYGTPTGELFF	TGTGCCAGCTCAGTTTACGGGACTCCCACCGGGGAGCTGTTTTTT
TRBV5-1	TRBJ2-2	TRBD1	NA	CASSLIRGRDTGELFF	TGCGCCAGCAGCTTAATCAGGGGGCGCGACACCGGGGAGCTGTTTTTT
TRBV18	TRBJ2-7	NA	NA	CASSPPSSYEQYF	TGTGCCAGCTCACCACCGAGCTCCTACGAGCAGTACTTC
TRBV7-3	TRBJ2-7	NA	once	CASSLGPGYEQYF	TGTGCCAGCAGCCTGGGGCCAGGCTACGAGCAGTACTTC
TRBV5-4	TRBJ2-7	NA	NA	CASSPGGLAYEQYF	TGTGCCAGCAGTCCGGGCGGGTTGGCCTACGAGCAGTACTTC
TRBV28	TRBJ2-7	TRBD2	NA	CATGRGSYEQYF	TGTGCCACCGGGAGGGGGTCCTACGAGCAGTACTTC
TRBV7-3	TRBJ2-3	NA	NA	CASSSRGSTDTQYF	TGTGCCAGCAGCTCCAGGGGAAGCACAGATACGCAGTATTTT
TRBV11-2	TRBJ2-1	NA	NA	CASSLRVSSSYNEQFF	TGTGCCAGCAGCTTGCGCGTCTCTAGCTCCTACAATGAGCAGTTCTTC
TRBV4-2	TRBJ1-1	TRBD1	NA	CASSQPPGTANTEAFF	TGTGCCAGCAGCCAGCCCCCCGGGACAGCGAACACTGAAGCTTTCTTT
TRBV29-1	TRBJ1-6	TRBD1	NA	CSAGTVYSYNSPLHF	TGCAGCGCCGGGACAGTTTACTCCTATAATTCACCCCTCCACTTT
TRBV6-1	TRBJ2-7	TRBD2	once	CASNWGLAAYEQYF	TGTGCCAGCAATTGGGGACTAGCGGCCTACGAGCAGTACTTC
TRBV6-6	TRBJ1-1	NA	NA	CASSYLAVNTEAFF	TGTGCCAGCAGTTACCTGGCGGTCAACACTGAAGCTTTCTTT
TRBV25-1	TRBJ1-1	NA	few	CASSRGVDTEAFF	TGTGCCAGCAGTCGGGGTGTGGACACTGAAGCTTTCTTT
TRBV6-4	TRBJ2-2	NA	NA	CASSELAAGELSF	TGTGCCAGCAGTGAACTAGCTGCCGGGGAGCTGTCTTTT
TRBV27	TRBJ1-5	NA	NA	CASSSGIGPPQHF	TGTGCCAGCAGTTCGGGAATCGGTCCTCCCCAGCATTTT
TRBV14	TRBJ2-7	TRBD2	NA	CASSQLLTSGFYEQYF	TGTGCCAGCAGCCAGTTACTGACTAGCGGATTCTACGAGCAGTACTTC
TRBV4-3	TRBJ1-4	NA	NA	CASSPQDLPGAQEKLFF	TGCGCCAGCAGCCCTCAAGATCTCCCAGGGGCTCAAGAAAAACTGTTTTTT
TRBV7-9	TRBJ1-3	NA	NA	CASSLDEVYTIYF	TGTGCCAGCAGCTTAGACGAGGTGTACACCATATATTTT
TRBV5-5	TRBJ1-5	NA	NA	CASSLESHNQPQHF	TGTGCCAGCAGCTTAGAGAGCCACAATCAGCCCCAGCATTTT
TRBV15	TRBJ1-1	NA	NA	CATSRDPRGGAFF	TGTGCCACCAGCAGAGATCCCCGGGGAGGAGCTTTCTTT
TRBV9	TRBJ2-3	TRBD2	NA	CASSAGLAGALSTDTQYF	TGTGCCAGCAGCGCGGGACTAGCGGGAGCCCTGAGCACAGATACGCAGTATTTT
TRBV5-1	TRBJ2-2	TRBD1	NA	CASAEGDRATGELFF	TGCGCCAGCGCTGAGGGCGACAGGGCCACCGGGGAGCTGTTTTTT
TRBV28	TRBJ2-7	NA	few	CASSLPGYGEEQYF	TGTGCCAGCAGTTTACCAGGGTATGGTGAGGAGCAGTACTTC